This paragraph reports one TCR beta chain. The antigen is undetermined. This sample is part of a study of cytomegalovirus exposure and HLA in healthy donors. Broader study findings: Earlier analysis looked at TCR beta V segments, and most were productive about 90% or about 30% of the time. It was shown in a later analysis that HLA-associated TCR beta chains were more clonally expanded than other, equally common chains. A later analysis reportedly found that, within productive TCRs, an Asian-associated ancestry cluster had fewer N-insertions than the mean observed across the approximately 700 donors. At a 0.05 false discovery rate, a later analysis found about 17,000 TCR beta sequences to be associated with HLA alleles.

The PCR used 60 Vbeta and 13 Jbeta primers. Clones were read by immunoSEQ multiplex PCR, and TCRdb kept only the in-frame ones, dropping some. The repertoire includes approximately 73,000 clones, 65% to 85% of them detected once, and around 21% sits in the top ten. This CDR3 spans 14 amino acids. Trimming stripped 2 bases from V and 0 bases from J, with 5 bases between. The germline V gene encodes CDR1 KGHSH and CDR2 LQKENI. The sequence was collected from a woman between 40 and 50 years old in good health and CMV-seropositive. The rearrangement joins TRBV18 to TRBJ2-1; no reliable D call. The sample was PBMCs. The CDR3 DNA follows: TGTGCCAGCTCACCAGACATCTCCTACAATGAGCAGTTCTTC. Amino acid sequence: CASSPDISYNEQFF.